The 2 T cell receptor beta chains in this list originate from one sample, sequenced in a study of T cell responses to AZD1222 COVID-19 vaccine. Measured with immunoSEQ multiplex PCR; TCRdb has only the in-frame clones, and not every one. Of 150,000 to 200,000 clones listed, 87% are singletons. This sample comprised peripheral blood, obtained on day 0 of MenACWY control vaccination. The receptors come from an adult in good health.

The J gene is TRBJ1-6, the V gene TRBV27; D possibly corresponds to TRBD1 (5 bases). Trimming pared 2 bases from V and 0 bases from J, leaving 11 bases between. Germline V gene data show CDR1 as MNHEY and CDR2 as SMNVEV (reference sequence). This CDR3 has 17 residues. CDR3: CASSLRGGSSYNSPLHF. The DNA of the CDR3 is TGTGCCAGCAGTTTACGCGGGGGTAGCTCCTATAATTCACCCCTCCACTTT.

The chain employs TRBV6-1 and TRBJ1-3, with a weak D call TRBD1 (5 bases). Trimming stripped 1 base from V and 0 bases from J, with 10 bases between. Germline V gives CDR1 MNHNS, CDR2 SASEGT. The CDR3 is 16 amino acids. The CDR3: CASSEVDGTSGNTIYF. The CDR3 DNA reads TGTGCCAGCAGTGAAGTCGACGGGACCTCTGGAAACACCATATATTTT.